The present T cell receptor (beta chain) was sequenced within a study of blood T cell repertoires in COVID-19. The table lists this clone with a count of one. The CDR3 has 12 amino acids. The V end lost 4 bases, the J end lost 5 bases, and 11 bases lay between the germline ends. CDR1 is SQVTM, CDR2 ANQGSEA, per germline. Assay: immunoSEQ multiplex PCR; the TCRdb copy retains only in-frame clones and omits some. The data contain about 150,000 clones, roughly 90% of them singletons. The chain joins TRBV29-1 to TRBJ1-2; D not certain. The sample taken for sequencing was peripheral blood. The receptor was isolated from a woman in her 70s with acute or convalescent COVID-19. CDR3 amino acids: CSVGDWRYGYTF. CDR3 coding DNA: TGCAGCGTTGGTGATTGGAGATATGGCTACACCTTC.